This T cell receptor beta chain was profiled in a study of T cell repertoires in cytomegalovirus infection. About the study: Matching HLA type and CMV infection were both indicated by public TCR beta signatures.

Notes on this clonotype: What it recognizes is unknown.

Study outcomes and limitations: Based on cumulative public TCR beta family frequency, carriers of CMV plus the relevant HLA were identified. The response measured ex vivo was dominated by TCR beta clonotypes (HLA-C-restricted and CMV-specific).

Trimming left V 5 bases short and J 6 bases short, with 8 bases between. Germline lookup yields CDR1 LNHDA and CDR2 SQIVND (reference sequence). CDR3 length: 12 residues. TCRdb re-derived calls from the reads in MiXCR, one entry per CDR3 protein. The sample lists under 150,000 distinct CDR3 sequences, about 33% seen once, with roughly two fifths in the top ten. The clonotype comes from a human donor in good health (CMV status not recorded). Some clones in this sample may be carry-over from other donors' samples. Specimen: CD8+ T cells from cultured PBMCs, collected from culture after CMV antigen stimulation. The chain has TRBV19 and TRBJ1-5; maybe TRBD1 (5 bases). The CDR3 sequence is CASSAGSQPQHF. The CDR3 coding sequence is TGTGCCAGTAGTGCAGGGAGTCAGCCCCAGCATTTT.